This TCR beta chain was sequenced during a study of OX40 agonist ivuxolimab in advanced cancers. With regard to the full study: Ivuxolimab was an agonistic, fully human IgG2 monoclonal antibody directed against OX40 (CD134), a costimulatory receptor. Intravenous ivuxolimab was administered to patients every 2 weeks at six dose levels: 0.01, 0.1, 0.3, 1.5, 3 and 10 mg/kg. A male proportion of approximately 83% and a mean age of about 60 years, ranging from about 23 to 79, were recorded for the dose-escalation cohort. The paper covers the monotherapy dose-escalation part of the phase I ivuxolimab trial, which included N of about 50 patients. Patients were allowed to have had prior anti-PD-1, anti-PD-L1 or anti-CTLA-4 therapy, and approximately 40% of the dose-escalation patients had been treated with checkpoint inhibitors. Peripheral TCRbeta sequencing aimed to test whether ivuxolimab altered TCR sequence diversity and caused clonal T-cell expansion. Three dose-escalation patients achieved partial responses, one with hepatocellular carcinoma and two with cutaneous melanoma. Of the roughly 54 dose-escalation patients, hepatocellular carcinoma was present in around 20, melanoma in some 15, renal cell carcinoma in 9 and head and neck cancer in 9.

Genomic DNA was extracted from sorted cells for sequencing of the TCRbeta CDR3 region. The immunoSEQ Assay was used for sequencing of TCRbeta CDR3 regions. TCRdb re-hosts the immuneACCESS table, in-frame sequences only. Its copies lack some clones; in the studies checked, an unresolved V gene accounts for under half of them, and the cause for the rest is not known. The sample yields around 23,000 clones; around 84% were counted once. The ten largest make up around a third of the sample. Beyond this particular receptor, the publication reports: At doses of 0.1 to 3.0 mg/kg, clonal expansion of both CD4+ and CD8+ blood T cells was observed from baseline to week 6. On average, CD8+ T cells showed more expanded clones than CD4+ T cells after ivuxolimab. In partial responders in the 0.1-3.0 mg/kg groups, normalized peripheral clonal expansion was found to be among the lowest, especially among CD8+ T cells. Low levels of normalized T-cell clonal expansion were also shown by some nonresponding patients. Which antigens the clonally expanded peripheral T cells were specific for was not determined.

Taken from cysteine to phenylalanine, the CDR3 has 16 residues. Solely the CDR3 DNA is kept, with 48 bases framed from the first base. CDR1 and CDR2 are read off the germline V gene as MDHEN and SYDVKM. Trimming costs V 1 base and J 5 bases, and their ends lie 15 bases apart. The trial excluded patients who had a history of autoimmune disease or were on systemic immunosuppression. Peripheral blood for TCR sequencing was collected from all dose cohorts at baseline, on cycle 4 day 1, and on cycle 7 day 1. The samples were taken from a phase I, first-in-human, multicenter, open-label dose-escalation trial of ivuxolimab. Adults with locally advanced or metastatic melanoma, renal cell, hepatocellular, or head and neck squamous cell carcinoma were enrolled in the trial. CD4+ and CD8+ T cells were sorted separately from peripheral blood before TCR sequencing. Comments on this clone: Its antigen is not yet known. No quality values exist for individual bases; no much larger clone is one base distant.

The origin of this receptor is an adult with an advanced solid tumor such as melanoma, head and neck, liver or kidney cancer. The specimen comprised CD4+ or CD8+ T cells sorted from blood, sampled in a trial of the OX40 agonist ivuxolimab. Recombination joined TRBV28 with TRBJ1-5; a tentative D call is TRBD1 (6 bases match). The sequenced DNA is TGTGCCAGCAGTTTATATTCCAGGGGTGATTATCAGCCCCAGCATTTT. It translates as CASSLYSRGDYQPQHF.